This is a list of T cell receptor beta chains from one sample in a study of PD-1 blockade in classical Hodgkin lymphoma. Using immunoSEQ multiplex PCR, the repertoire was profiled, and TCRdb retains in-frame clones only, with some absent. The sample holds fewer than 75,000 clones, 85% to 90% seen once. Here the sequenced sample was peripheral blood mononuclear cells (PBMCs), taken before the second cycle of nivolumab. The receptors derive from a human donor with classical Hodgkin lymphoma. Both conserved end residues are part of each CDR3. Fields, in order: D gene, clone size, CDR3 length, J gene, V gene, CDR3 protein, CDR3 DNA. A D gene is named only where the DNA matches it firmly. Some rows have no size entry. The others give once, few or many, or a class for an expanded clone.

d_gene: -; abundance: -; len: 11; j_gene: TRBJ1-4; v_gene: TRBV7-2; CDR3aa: CASSKEEKLFF; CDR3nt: TGTGCCAGCAGCAAAGAGGAAAAACTGTTTTTT
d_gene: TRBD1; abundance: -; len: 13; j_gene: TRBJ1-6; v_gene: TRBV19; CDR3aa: CASSPTGNSPLHF; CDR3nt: TGTGCCAGTAGTCCGACAGGGAATTCACCCCTCCACTTT
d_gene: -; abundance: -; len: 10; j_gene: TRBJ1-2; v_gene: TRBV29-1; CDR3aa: CSVLNGGYTF; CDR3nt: TGCAGCGTCTTAAACGGTGGCTACACCTTC
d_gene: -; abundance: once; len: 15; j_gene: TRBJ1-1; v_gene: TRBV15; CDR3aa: CATSRDRGRGTEAFF; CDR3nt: TGTGCCACCAGCAGAGATCGGGGGAGGGGGACTGAAGCTTTCTTT
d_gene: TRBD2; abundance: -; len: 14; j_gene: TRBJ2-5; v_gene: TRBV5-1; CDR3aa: CASSLGRGGETQYF; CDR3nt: TGCGCCAGCAGCTTGGGCCGCGGGGGGGAGACCCAGTACTTC
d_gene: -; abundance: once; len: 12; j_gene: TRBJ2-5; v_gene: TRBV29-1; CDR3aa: CSVRAGGETQYF; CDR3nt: TGCAGCGTTCGGGCAGGTGGAGAGACCCAGTACTTC
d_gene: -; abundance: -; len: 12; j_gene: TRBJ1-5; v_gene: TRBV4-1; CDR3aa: CASSHPNQPQHF; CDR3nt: TGCGCCAGCAGCCACCCAAATCAGCCCCAGCATTTT
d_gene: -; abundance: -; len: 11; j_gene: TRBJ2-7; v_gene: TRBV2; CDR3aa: CASTGEYEQYF; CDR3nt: TGTGCCAGCACAGGGGAATACGAGCAGTACTTC
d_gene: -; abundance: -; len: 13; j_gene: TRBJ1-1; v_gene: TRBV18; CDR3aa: CASSSQGNTEAFF; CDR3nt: TGTGCCAGCTCATCTCAGGGGAACACTGAAGCTTTCTTT
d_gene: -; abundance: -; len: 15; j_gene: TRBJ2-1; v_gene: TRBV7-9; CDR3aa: CASSLAGGRDNEQFF; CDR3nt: TGTGCCAGCAGCTTAGCGGGGGGTAGGGACAATGAGCAGTTCTTC
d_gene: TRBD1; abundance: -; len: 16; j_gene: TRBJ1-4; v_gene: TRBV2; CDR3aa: CASSALLGQGQEKLFF; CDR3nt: TGTGCCAGCAGTGCTCTCCTGGGACAGGGGCAGGAAAAACTGTTTTTT
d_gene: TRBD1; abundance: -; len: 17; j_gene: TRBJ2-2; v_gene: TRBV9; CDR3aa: CASSRVRQGVTTGELFF; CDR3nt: TGTGCCAGCAGCCGAGTCAGGCAGGGGGTGACCACCGGGGAGCTGTTTTTT
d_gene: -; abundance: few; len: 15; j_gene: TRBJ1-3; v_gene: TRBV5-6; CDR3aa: CASSLSRGNGNTIYF; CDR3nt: TGTGCCAGCAGCTTGTCGAGGGGAAACGGAAACACCATATATTTT
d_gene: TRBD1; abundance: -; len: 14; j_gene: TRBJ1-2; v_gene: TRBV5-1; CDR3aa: CASSLEGQGYGYTF; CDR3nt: TGCGCCAGCAGCTTGGAGGGACAGGGGTATGGCTACACCTTC
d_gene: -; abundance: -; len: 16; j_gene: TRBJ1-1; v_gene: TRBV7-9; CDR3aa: CASSAEPGARDTEAFF; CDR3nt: TGTGCCAGCAGCGCAGAACCGGGGGCGAGGGACACTGAAGCTTTCTTT
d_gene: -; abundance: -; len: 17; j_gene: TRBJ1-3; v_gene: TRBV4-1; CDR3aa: CASSQVLIPYPGNTIYF; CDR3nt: TGCGCCAGCAGCCAAGTATTGATCCCTTATCCGGGAAACACCATATATTTT
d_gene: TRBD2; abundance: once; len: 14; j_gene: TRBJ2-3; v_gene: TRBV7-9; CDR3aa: CASSSSGGTNTQYF; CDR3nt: TGTGCCAGCAGCTCTAGCGGGGGGACAAATACGCAGTATTTT
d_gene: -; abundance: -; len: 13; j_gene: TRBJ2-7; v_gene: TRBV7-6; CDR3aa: CASSLVSSYEQYF; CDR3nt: TGTGCCAGCAGCTTAGTCAGCAGCTACGAGCAGTACTTC
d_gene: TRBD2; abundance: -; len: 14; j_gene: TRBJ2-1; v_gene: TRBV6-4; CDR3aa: CASSSSGGTNEQFF; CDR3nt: TGTGCCAGCAGCTCTAGCGGGGGGACTAATGAGCAGTTCTTC
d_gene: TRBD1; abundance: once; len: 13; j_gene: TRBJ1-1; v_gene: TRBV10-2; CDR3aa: CASTRQGNTEAFF; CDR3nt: TGCGCCAGCACCAGACAGGGGAACACTGAAGCTTTCTTT
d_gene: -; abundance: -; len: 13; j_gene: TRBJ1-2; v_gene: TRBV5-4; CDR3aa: CASSLIGTYGYTF; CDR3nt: TGTGCCAGCAGCTTGATAGGCACCTATGGCTACACCTTC
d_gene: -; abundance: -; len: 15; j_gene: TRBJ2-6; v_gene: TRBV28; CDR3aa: CASSFQLSGANVLTF; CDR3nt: TGTGCCAGCAGTTTTCAACTCTCTGGGGCCAACGTCCTGACTTTC
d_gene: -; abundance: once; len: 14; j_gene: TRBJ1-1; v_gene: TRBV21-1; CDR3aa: CASSKGAANTEAFF; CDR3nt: TGTGCCAGCAGCAAAGGGGCAGCTAACACTGAAGCTTTCTTT
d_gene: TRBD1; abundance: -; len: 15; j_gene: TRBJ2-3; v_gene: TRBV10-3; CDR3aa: CAISAGTGSTDTQYF; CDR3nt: TGTGCCATCAGTGCCGGGACAGGAAGCACAGATACGCAGTATTTT
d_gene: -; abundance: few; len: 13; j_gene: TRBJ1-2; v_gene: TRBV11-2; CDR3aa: CASSPPTSYGYTF; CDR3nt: TGTGCCAGCAGCCCCCCCACGAGCTATGGCTACACCTTC
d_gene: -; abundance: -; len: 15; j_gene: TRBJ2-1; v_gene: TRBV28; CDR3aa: CASSSGGASRNEQFF; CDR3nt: TGTGCCAGCAGTTCAGGGGGGGCCAGTCGCAATGAGCAGTTCTTC
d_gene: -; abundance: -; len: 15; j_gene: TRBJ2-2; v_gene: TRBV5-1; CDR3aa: CASSLIAGGGGELFF; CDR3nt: TGCGCCAGCAGCTTGATCGCAGGGGGAGGCGGGGAGCTGTTTTTT
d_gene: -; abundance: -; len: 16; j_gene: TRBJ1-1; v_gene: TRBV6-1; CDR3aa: CASSQVSDTPGGKAFF; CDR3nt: TGTGCCAGCAGTCAAGTTTCTGACACACCGGGGGGGAAAGCTTTCTTT
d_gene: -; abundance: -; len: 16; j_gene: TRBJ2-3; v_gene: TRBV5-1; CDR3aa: CATSTGPVGSTDTQYF; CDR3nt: TGCGCCACCAGTACAGGCCCCGTCGGAAGCACAGATACGCAGTATTTT
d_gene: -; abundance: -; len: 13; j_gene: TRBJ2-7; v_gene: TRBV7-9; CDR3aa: CASSFPTNYEQYF; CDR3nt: TGTGCCAGCAGCTTTCCCACGAACTACGAGCAGTACTTC
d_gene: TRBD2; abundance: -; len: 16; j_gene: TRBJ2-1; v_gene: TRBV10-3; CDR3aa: CAISDRQLAVYNEQFF; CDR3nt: TGTGCCATCAGTGATAGGCAACTAGCGGTTTACAATGAGCAGTTCTTC